This entry concerns a single TCR beta chain. Its antigen is not known. The data were obtained in a study of blood T cells in healthy people across ages. General study points: A strong correlation between TCR beta diversity and naive T cell percentage was seen.

With 3 bases removed from V and 3 bases from J, the gap between germline ends came to 12 bases. CDR1 and CDR2 from the germline V gene are KGHDR and SFDVKD. The CDR3 has 15 amino acids. Together with a sample-barcoded 5' primer, a J-beta primer mix was included in a second PCR lasting about 7 to 11 cycles. TCRdb redid the calling of the 5' RACE reads with MiXCR, one entry per CDR3 protein. The table records 650,000 to 800,000 distinct CDR3 sequences, more than 40% of them present only once. This sequence originates from a man aged 60-69 years in good health. The source material was blood. The gene calls are TRBV24-1 and TRBJ2-3; D is unclear. The CDR3 loop reads CATSDNDGKTDTQYF. The CDR3 DNA reads as TGTGCCACCAGTGATAATGACGGAAAAACAGATACGCAGTATTTT.